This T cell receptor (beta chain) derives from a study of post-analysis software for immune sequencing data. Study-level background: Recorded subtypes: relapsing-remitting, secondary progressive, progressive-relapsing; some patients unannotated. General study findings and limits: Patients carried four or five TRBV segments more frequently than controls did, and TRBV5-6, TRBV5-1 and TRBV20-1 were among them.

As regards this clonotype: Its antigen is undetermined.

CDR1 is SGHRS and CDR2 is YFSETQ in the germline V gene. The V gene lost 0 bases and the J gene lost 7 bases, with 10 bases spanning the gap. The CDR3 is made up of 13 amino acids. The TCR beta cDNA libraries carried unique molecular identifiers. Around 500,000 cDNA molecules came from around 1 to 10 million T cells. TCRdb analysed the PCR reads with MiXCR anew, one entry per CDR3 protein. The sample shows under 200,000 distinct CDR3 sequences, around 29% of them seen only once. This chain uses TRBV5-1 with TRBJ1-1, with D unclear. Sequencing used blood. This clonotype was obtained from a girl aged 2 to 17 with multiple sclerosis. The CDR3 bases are TGCGCCAGCAGCTTGGGACTAATATTTGAAGCTTTCTTT. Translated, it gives CASSLGLIFEAFF.